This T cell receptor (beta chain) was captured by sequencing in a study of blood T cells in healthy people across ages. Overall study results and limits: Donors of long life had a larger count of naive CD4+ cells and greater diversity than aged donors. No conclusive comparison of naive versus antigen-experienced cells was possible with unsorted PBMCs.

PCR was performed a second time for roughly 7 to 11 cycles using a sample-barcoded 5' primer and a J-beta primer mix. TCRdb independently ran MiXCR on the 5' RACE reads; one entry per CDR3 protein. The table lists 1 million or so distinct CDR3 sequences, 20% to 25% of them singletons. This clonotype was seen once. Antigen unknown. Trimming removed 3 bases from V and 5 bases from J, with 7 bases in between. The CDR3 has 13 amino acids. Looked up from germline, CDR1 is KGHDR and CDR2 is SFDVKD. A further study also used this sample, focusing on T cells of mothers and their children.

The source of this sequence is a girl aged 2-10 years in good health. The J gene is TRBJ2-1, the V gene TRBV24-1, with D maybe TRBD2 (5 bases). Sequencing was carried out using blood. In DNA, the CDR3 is TGTGCCACCAGTGATCGACTAAACAATGAGCAGTTCTTC. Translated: CATSDRLNNEQFF.